The T cell receptor (beta chain) under discussion was sequenced for a study of blood T cell repertoires in COVID-19. Germline assignment: CDR1 MNHEY and CDR2 SVGAGI. The CDR3 is 14 residues long. Trimming left V 7 bases short and J 4 bases short, with 16 bases between. Method: immunoSEQ multiplex PCR; TCRdb's copy keeps in-frame clones and lacks some. This table has 9,500 to 13,000 clones, 70% to 90% appearing once. Sequences were obtained from peripheral blood. The clonotype was recovered from a human donor in a cohort sampled during active COVID-19. The rearrangement uses TRBV6-5 and TRBJ1-2; D call uncertain. For the CDR3, the DNA is TGTGCCAGCACCGGAGGAGGTGAAGGCTATGGCTACACCTTC. Amino acid sequence: CASTGGGEGYGYTF.